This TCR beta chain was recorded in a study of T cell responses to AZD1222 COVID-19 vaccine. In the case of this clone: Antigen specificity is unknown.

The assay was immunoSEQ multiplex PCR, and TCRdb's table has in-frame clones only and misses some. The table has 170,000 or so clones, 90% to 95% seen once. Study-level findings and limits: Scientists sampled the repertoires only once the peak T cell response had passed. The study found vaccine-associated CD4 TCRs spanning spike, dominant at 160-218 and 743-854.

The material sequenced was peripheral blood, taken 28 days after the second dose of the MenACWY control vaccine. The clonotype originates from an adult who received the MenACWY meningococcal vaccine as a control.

The CDR3 DNA sequence: TGTGCCTGGAGTCCCCCCCACAAGGTAACCTATGGCTACACCTTC. Translated, it gives CAWSPPHKVTYGYTF. The chain uses TRBV30 and TRBJ1-2; D uncertain. The V gene's germline CDR1 is GTSNPN and CDR2 SVGIG (reference sequence). The CDR3 covers 15 residues. V was shortened by 2 bases and J by 4 bases, with 17 bases between the two germline ends.